The present TCR beta chain was sequenced within a study of regulatory T cells in long-lasting Graves disease. Study outcomes and limitations: Patients with persistent Graves' had lower TCR diversity than newly diagnosed patients.

V lost 6 bases to trimming and J lost 4 bases; unmatched junction nucleotides: 5. The CDR3 totals 14 residues. CDR1 is MNHNS, CDR2 SASEGT, per germline. This clonotype has ten or more counts. The target antigen is unknown. Building the TCR beta libraries relied on iRepertoire HTBI primers, and CDR3 regions underwent Arm-PCR. One entry per CDR3 protein, called by TCRdb with MiXCR from the multiplex PCR reads. The table lists roughly 420,000 distinct CDR3 sequences, approximately 14% of them singletons. Time point reported: newly diagnosed GD, antithyroid drugs for less than 3 months. Isolated PBMC RNA provided the starting material for the TCR library. Another study also made use of these data, one on T cells in Graves' hyperthyroidism and ophthalmopathy.

This TCR derives from a woman aged 50 to 65 with Graves disease. The sequencing here drew on peripheral blood mononuclear cells (PBMCs), taken at new diagnosis, from a patient treated with antithyroid drugs. V is TRBV6-1 and J is TRBJ2-1, with 8 bases lining up with TRBD1. This CDR3 is CASRPGTGYNEQFF. The CDR3 nucleotides read TGTGCCAGCAGACCCGGGACAGGTTACAATGAGCAGTTCTTC.